A selection of T cell receptor beta chains follows, all from one sample in a study of blood T cells in healthy people across ages. TCRdb reprocessed the 5' RACE reads with MiXCR, giving one entry per CDR3 protein. The sample holds hundreds of thousands of distinct CDR3 sequences; around 32% are singletons and the top ten take 15%. Sequenced material: blood. These receptors were obtained from a woman older than 75 in good health. Each CDR3 is given with its conserved first and last residue. Each record gives: J gene, D gene, V gene, clone size, CDR3 protein, CDR3 DNA. D genes are given only for firm matches. Only some rows state a clone size, as once, few, many or a class for expanded clones.

j_call: TRBJ2-7; d_call: -; v_call: TRBV7-3; clone_size: -; cdr3_aa: CASSPRPNLQDEQYF; cdr3_nt: TGTGCCAGCAGCCCTAGGCCCAACCTCCAGGACGAGCAGTACTTC
j_call: TRBJ1-2; d_call: TRBD1; v_call: TRBV27; clone_size: many; cdr3_aa: CASSFVGTGGGGYTF; cdr3_nt: TGTGCCAGCAGTTTTGTAGGGACAGGAGGCGGTGGCTACACCTTC
j_call: TRBJ2-6; d_call: TRBD2; v_call: TRBV5-1; clone_size: -; cdr3_aa: CASSWALGLAGFSRANVRTF; cdr3_nt: TGCGCCAGCAGCTGGGCCCTTGGACTAGCGGGCTTCTCTAGGGCCAACGTCCGGACTTTC
j_call: TRBJ2-3; d_call: -; v_call: TRBV28; clone_size: many; cdr3_aa: CASSFPLTDTQYF; cdr3_nt: TGTGCCAGCAGTTTCCCTTTAACAGATACGCAGTATTTT
j_call: TRBJ1-2; d_call: -; v_call: TRBV6-5; clone_size: many; cdr3_aa: CASSYSTSWAGNFDGYTF; cdr3_nt: TGTGCCAGCAGTTACTCGACTTCGTGGGCAGGGAATTTCGATGGCTACACCTTC
j_call: TRBJ1-6; d_call: TRBD1; v_call: TRBV27; clone_size: many; cdr3_aa: CASSQGPFNNSPLHF; cdr3_nt: TGTGCCAGTTCACAGGGGCCGTTTAACAATTCACCCCTCCACTTT
j_call: TRBJ2-5; d_call: TRBD2; v_call: TRBV20-1; clone_size: many; cdr3_aa: CSAGPSGRGDSRETQYF; cdr3_nt: TGCAGTGCTGGGCCTAGTGGGCGGGGGGACTCGCGGGAGACCCAGTACTTC
j_call: TRBJ1-2; d_call: TRBD1; v_call: TRBV5-1; clone_size: -; cdr3_aa: CASSQGGADGYTF; cdr3_nt: TGCGCCAGCAGCCAAGGGGGCGCTGATGGCTACACCTTC
j_call: TRBJ2-2; d_call: -; v_call: TRBV27; clone_size: few; cdr3_aa: CASSRQYTGELFF; cdr3_nt: TGTGCCAGCAGCCGACAGTACACCGGGGAGCTGTTTTTT
j_call: TRBJ2-7; d_call: -; v_call: TRBV3-1; clone_size: few; cdr3_aa: CASSQEGGTNEQYF; cdr3_nt: TGTGCCAGCAGCCAAGAAGGCGGGACCAACGAGCAGTACTTC
j_call: TRBJ2-4; d_call: -; v_call: TRBV7-2; clone_size: -; cdr3_aa: CASSPQVLAKNIQYF; cdr3_nt: TGTGCCAGCAGCCCTCAGGTTCTAGCCAAAAACATTCAGTACTTC
j_call: TRBJ1-1; d_call: -; v_call: TRBV2; clone_size: once; cdr3_aa: CASIVDKQNTEAFF; cdr3_nt: TGTGCCAGCATAGTGGACAAGCAAAACACTGAAGCTTTCTTT
j_call: TRBJ1-4; d_call: -; v_call: TRBV7-6; clone_size: -; cdr3_aa: CASSLGSGRANEKLFF; cdr3_nt: TGTGCCAGCAGCTTAGGATCCGGGAGGGCTAATGAAAAACTGTTTTTT
j_call: TRBJ1-5; d_call: -; v_call: TRBV7-2; clone_size: many; cdr3_aa: CASTLIGGSNQPQHF; cdr3_nt: TGTGCCAGCACCCTAATTGGCGGTAGCAATCAGCCCCAGCATTTT
j_call: TRBJ2-1; d_call: -; v_call: TRBV9; clone_size: -; cdr3_aa: CASSGAGLGNEQVF; cdr3_nt: TGTGCCAGCAGCGGAGCGGGCCTTGGGAATGAGCAGGTCTTC
j_call: TRBJ1-4; d_call: -; v_call: TRBV20-1; clone_size: -; cdr3_aa: CSAPPGGRRATNEKLFF; cdr3_nt: TGCAGTGCTCCCCCTGGGGGGAGACGCGCAACTAATGAAAAACTGTTTTTT
j_call: TRBJ2-4; d_call: -; v_call: TRBV9; clone_size: many; cdr3_aa: CASSVAPQLAKNIQYF; cdr3_nt: TGTGCCAGCAGCGTAGCGCCCCAGTTAGCCAAAAACATTCAGTACTTC
j_call: TRBJ1-2; d_call: -; v_call: TRBV7-8; clone_size: few; cdr3_aa: CANSLKQSSYGYTF; cdr3_nt: TGTGCCAACAGCTTAAAACAGTCCTCCTATGGCTACACCTTC
j_call: TRBJ1-2; d_call: -; v_call: TRBV30; clone_size: many; cdr3_aa: CAGILASGNYGYTF; cdr3_nt: TGTGCCGGGATCCTAGCGTCGGGGAACTATGGCTACACCTTC
j_call: TRBJ1-1; d_call: -; v_call: TRBV6-2/TRBV6-3; clone_size: many; cdr3_aa: CASSYSLGRMNTEAFF; cdr3_nt: TGTGCCAGCAGTTACTCATTGGGGAGAATGAACACTGAAGCTTTCTTT
j_call: TRBJ2-1; d_call: TRBD1; v_call: TRBV6-5; clone_size: few; cdr3_aa: CASSYSYRGDNEQFF; cdr3_nt: TGTGCCAGCAGCTACTCATACAGGGGGGACAATGAGCAGTTCTTC
j_call: TRBJ2-1; d_call: TRBD1; v_call: TRBV20-1; clone_size: -; cdr3_aa: CSASTGGARNEQFF; cdr3_nt: TGCAGTGCTTCGACAGGGGGAGCCCGCAATGAGCAGTTCTTC
j_call: TRBJ1-2; d_call: -; v_call: TRBV20-1; clone_size: many; cdr3_aa: CSAKDFNYGYTF; cdr3_nt: TGCAGTGCTAAGGACTTTAACTATGGCTACACCTTC
j_call: TRBJ2-1; d_call: -; v_call: TRBV12-5; clone_size: -; cdr3_aa: CASGLSVGASNEQFF; cdr3_nt: TGTGCTAGTGGTTTATCGGTGGGGGCTAGCAATGAGCAGTTCTTC
j_call: TRBJ2-1; d_call: -; v_call: TRBV20-1; clone_size: few; cdr3_aa: CSARDNLAKPQFF; cdr3_nt: TGCAGTGCTAGAGATAATTTGGCTAAGCCGCAGTTCTTC
j_call: TRBJ2-1; d_call: -; v_call: TRBV6-2/TRBV6-3; clone_size: -; cdr3_aa: CANSRRDRQFF; cdr3_nt: TGTGCCAACAGTCGCCGGGACCGGCAGTTCTTC
j_call: TRBJ1-5; d_call: -; v_call: TRBV19; clone_size: -; cdr3_aa: CASSNGRNSNQPQHF; cdr3_nt: TGTGCCAGTAGTAATGGACGGAATAGCAATCAGCCCCAGCATTTT
j_call: TRBJ1-2; d_call: -; v_call: TRBV5-1; clone_size: few; cdr3_aa: CASSLALRVAAYGYTF; cdr3_nt: TGCGCCAGCAGCTTGGCGTTGAGGGTGGCGGCCTATGGCTACACCTTC
j_call: TRBJ2-3; d_call: -; v_call: TRBV28; clone_size: many; cdr3_aa: CASSLFGGDTDTQYF; cdr3_nt: TGTGCCAGCAGTTTGTTTGGAGGGGACACAGATACGCAGTATTTT
j_call: TRBJ2-1; d_call: TRBD2; v_call: TRBV27; clone_size: many; cdr3_aa: CASSSAGGPNNEQFF; cdr3_nt: TGTGCCAGCAGCTCAGCGGGGGGGCCAAACAATGAGCAGTTCTTC
j_call: TRBJ1-1; d_call: -; v_call: TRBV7-2; clone_size: -; cdr3_aa: CASSLQGDSTEAFF; cdr3_nt: TGTGCCAGCAGCTTACAGGGCGATTCGACTGAAGCTTTCTTT
j_call: TRBJ2-7; d_call: TRBD2; v_call: TRBV6-1; clone_size: many; cdr3_aa: CASNPSGNTYEQYF; cdr3_nt: TGTGCCAGCAACCCTAGCGGGAATACCTACGAGCAGTACTTC
j_call: TRBJ1-3; d_call: -; v_call: TRBV6-1; clone_size: -; cdr3_aa: CASSEGPSGNTIYF; cdr3_nt: TGTGCCAGCAGTGAAGGACCATCCGGAAACACCATATATTTT
j_call: TRBJ1-5; d_call: -; v_call: TRBV2; clone_size: -; cdr3_aa: CASSRQSGGNQPQHF; cdr3_nt: TGTGCCAGCAGTCGACAGTCAGGAGGTAATCAGCCCCAGCATTTT
j_call: TRBJ2-3; d_call: TRBD2; v_call: TRBV30; clone_size: -; cdr3_aa: CAWSVGVAGGTIRSSTDTQYF; cdr3_nt: TGTGCCTGGAGTGTAGGTGTAGCGGGGGGGACAATAAGATCTAGCACAGATACGCAGTATTTT
j_call: TRBJ2-1; d_call: -; v_call: TRBV7-9; clone_size: many; cdr3_aa: CASSDSGIYNEQFF; cdr3_nt: TGTGCCAGCAGCGACTCCGGGATATACAATGAGCAGTTCTTC
j_call: TRBJ2-7; d_call: -; v_call: TRBV6-1; clone_size: -; cdr3_aa: CASSPTVLCEQYF; cdr3_nt: TGTGCCAGCAGTCCGACAGTGCTCTGCGAGCAGTACTTC
j_call: TRBJ1-2; d_call: TRBD1; v_call: TRBV5-1; clone_size: many; cdr3_aa: CASSPEPGQRGYTF; cdr3_nt: TGCGCCAGCAGCCCTGAACCGGGACAGAGAGGCTACACCTTC
j_call: TRBJ2-7; d_call: -; v_call: TRBV16; clone_size: many; cdr3_aa: CASSQSVAGKKYF; cdr3_nt: TGTGCCAGCAGCCAATCGGTGGCAGGGAAGAAGTACTTC
j_call: TRBJ2-1; d_call: -; v_call: TRBV11-2; clone_size: few; cdr3_aa: CAGSLGGAGHNEQFF; cdr3_nt: TGTGCCGGCAGCTTAGGGGGGGCCGGCCACAATGAGCAGTTCTTC
j_call: TRBJ1-2; d_call: -; v_call: TRBV3-1; clone_size: -; cdr3_aa: CAGSLEGMGYIF; cdr3_nt: TGTGCCGGCAGCCTGGAGGGAATGGGCTACATCTTC
j_call: TRBJ1-1; d_call: -; v_call: TRBV5-1; clone_size: many; cdr3_aa: CASSLSAELRAFF; cdr3_nt: TGCGCCAGCAGCTTGTCTGCGGAATTGAGAGCTTTCTTT
j_call: TRBJ2-4; d_call: -; v_call: TRBV9; clone_size: many; cdr3_aa: CASSVGSSKNIQYF; cdr3_nt: TGTGCCAGCAGCGTAGGTAGCAGCAAAAACATTCAGTACTTC
j_call: TRBJ1-2; d_call: -; v_call: TRBV29-1; clone_size: many; cdr3_aa: CSVGGGNYGYTF; cdr3_nt: TGCAGCGTGGGGGGGGGAAACTATGGCTACACCTTC
j_call: TRBJ2-1; d_call: TRBD2; v_call: TRBV20-1; clone_size: -; cdr3_aa: CSARALRASGRMDEQFF; cdr3_nt: TGCAGTGCTAGAGCACTGCGGGCTAGCGGGAGGATGGATGAGCAGTTCTTC
j_call: TRBJ2-7; d_call: -; v_call: TRBV30; clone_size: many; cdr3_aa: CAWSVPWGPKPYEQYF; cdr3_nt: TGTGCCTGGAGTGTACCATGGGGCCCCAAGCCCTACGAGCAGTACTTC
j_call: TRBJ2-1; d_call: -; v_call: TRBV29-1; clone_size: many; cdr3_aa: CSAPVPVGNEQFF; cdr3_nt: TGCAGCGCTCCCGTGCCGGTGGGCAATGAGCAGTTCTTC
j_call: TRBJ2-1; d_call: -; v_call: TRBV20-1; clone_size: many; cdr3_aa: CSARSGGGEQFF; cdr3_nt: TGCAGTGCTAGAAGTGGGGGCGGTGAGCAGTTCTTC
j_call: TRBJ1-6; d_call: -; v_call: TRBV9; clone_size: many; cdr3_aa: CASSRAPRDQSPLHF; cdr3_nt: TGTGCCAGCAGCAGAGCCCCACGGGACCAATCACCCCTCCACTTT
j_call: TRBJ1-1; d_call: -; v_call: TRBV19; clone_size: few; cdr3_aa: CASMTPVGGNTEAFF; cdr3_nt: TGTGCCAGTATGACTCCAGTTGGGGGCAACACTGAAGCTTTCTTT
j_call: TRBJ1-5; d_call: -; v_call: TRBV6-5; clone_size: many; cdr3_aa: CASSYSIGRRPQHF; cdr3_nt: TGTGCCAGCAGTTACTCGATAGGAAGACGACCCCAGCATTTT
j_call: TRBJ2-5; d_call: -; v_call: TRBV12-3/TRBV12-4; clone_size: many; cdr3_aa: CASTWDTQETQYF; cdr3_nt: TGTGCCAGCACCTGGGACACCCAAGAGACCCAGTACTTC